This T cell receptor (beta chain) was recovered during a study of CD4 T cells in relation to SARS-CoV-2 and coronaviruses. For 10 days, 10^5 sorted CD4+ cells grew with T cell-depleted PBMCs and CEF. This clone was counted a single time. Its antigen remains unknown. The V gene end was trimmed by 6 bases and the J gene end by 7 bases; junction bases not matched to a gene: 10. Germline V gene sequence: CDR1 SGHNT, CDR2 YENEEA. The CDR3 extends over 15 amino acids. TCRdb's table, derived via immunoSEQ multiplex PCR, lists solely in-frame clones and lacks some. The repertoire consists of 30,000 to 40,000 clones, with about three quarters occurring once and the leading ten covering roughly 20%.

The TCR originated in an adult with COVID-19. The sequenced material came from memory CD4+ T cells from PBMCs, cultured in vitro. The chain recombines TRBV11-3 with TRBJ2-3; 10 bases align to TRBD2. Here the CDR3 reads CASSPSGSSVNTQYF. The CDR3 bases are TGTGCCAGCAGTCCTAGCGGGAGCAGTGTAAATACGCAGTATTTT.